This TCR beta chain stems from a study of blood T cell repertoires in COVID-19. Study information: Specimens from acute and convalescent COVID-19 originated in the United States, Italy and Spain.

V was trimmed by 4 bases and J by 0 bases, leaving 10 bases between them. This CDR3 has 15 amino acids. CDR1 is SGHDT, CDR2 YYEEEE, per germline. Only in-frame clones appear in the TCRdb table, and some are missing; sequencing was by immunoSEQ multiplex PCR. The profile shows a few hundred thousand clones, roughly four fifths of them singletons. The sequence came from a man between 40 and 49 years old who had recovered from COVID-19. The sample comprised PBMCs or T cells enriched from blood (not recorded which). The chain joins TRBV5-6 to TRBJ2-2; possible D gene TRBD1, 5 bases. The CDR3 sequence is CASSRDSANTGELFF. The CDR3 DNA reads as TGTGCCAGCAGCCGCGACAGTGCGAACACCGGGGAGCTGTTTTTT. The full variable domain, completed using reference TRBV5-6 and TRBJ2-2, is DAGVTQSPTHLIKTRGQQVTLRCSPKSGHDTVSWYQQALGQGPQFIFQYYEEEERQRGNFPDRFSGHQFPNYSSELNVNALLLGDSALYLCASSRDSANTGELFFGEGSRLTVL.